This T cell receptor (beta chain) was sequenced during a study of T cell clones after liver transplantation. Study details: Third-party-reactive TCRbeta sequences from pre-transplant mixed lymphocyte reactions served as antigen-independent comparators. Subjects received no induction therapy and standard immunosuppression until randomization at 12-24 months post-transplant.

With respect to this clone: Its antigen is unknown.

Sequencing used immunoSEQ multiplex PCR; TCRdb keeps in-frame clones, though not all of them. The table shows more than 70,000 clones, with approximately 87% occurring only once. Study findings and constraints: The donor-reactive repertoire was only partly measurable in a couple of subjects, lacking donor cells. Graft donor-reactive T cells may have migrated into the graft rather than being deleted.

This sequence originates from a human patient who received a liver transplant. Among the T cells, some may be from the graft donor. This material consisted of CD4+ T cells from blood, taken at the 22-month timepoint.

The CDR3 region is CSAAQGSPTEAFF. As DNA, the CDR3 is TGCAGCGCTGCCCAGGGGTCTCCCACAGAAGCTTTCTTT. The V gene is TRBV29-1, the J gene TRBJ1-1; D is perhaps TRBD1 (6 bases). The CDR3 extends over 13 amino acids. The germline V and J ends were trimmed by 7 bases and 8 bases, with 20 bases remaining between them. Germline values: CDR1 SQVTM, CDR2 ANQGSEA.